Each of the 19 T cell receptor beta chains below was sequenced from the same sample in a study of monozygotic twins with inflammatory bowel disease. Following a re-call of the 5' RACE reads, TCRdb has one entry per CDR3 protein and lacks DNA. The listing records about 300,000 distinct CDR3 sequences. The sample was blood. The receptors derive from a human donor with ulcerative colitis or Crohn's disease, or a healthy co-twin of an affected twin (not recorded which).

The chain carries TRBV7-9 and TRBJ2-7; TCRdb outputs TRBD2, but without DNA this stays unchecked. The germline V gene has CDR1 SEHNR and CDR2 FQNEAQ (reference sequence). CDR3 length equals 15 residues. CDR3 in amino acids: CASSLEGLRSYEQYF. The whole variable domain, remainder taken from reference TRBV7-9 and TRBJ2-7, is DTGVSQNPRHKITKRGQNVTFRCDPISEHNRLYWYRQTLGQGPEFLTYFQNEAQLEKSRLLSDRFSAERPKGSFSTLEIQRTEQGDSAMYLCASSLEGLRSYEQYFGPGTRLTVT.

The rearrangement joins TRBV27 to TRBJ1-1; TCRdb's D call of TRBD1 is untestable without DNA. The germline V gene has CDR1 MNHEY and CDR2 SMNVEV (reference sequence). CDR3 length equals 14 residues. The CDR3 loop reads CASSKPGQGTEAFF.

The rearrangement joins TRBV7-6 to TRBJ1-6; the D gene TCRdb calls, TRBD1, cannot be checked with no DNA. The CDR3 length is 17 residues. Germline-derived CDR1 and CDR2 are SGHVS and FNYEAQ. The CDR3: CASSLAGDIGEFSPLHF.

V gene TRBV5-4 combines with J gene TRBJ2-7. CDR3 length: 14 amino acids. The germline V gene encodes CDR1 SGHNT and CDR2 YYREEE (reference sequence). CDR3 loop: CASSLDMFGNEQYF.

The chain links TRBV19 to TRBJ1-1; as DNA is missing, the TRBD1 call by TCRdb cannot be tested. The V gene's germline CDR1 is LNHDA and CDR2 SQIVND (reference sequence). The CDR3 is 15 residues long. The CDR3 reads CASSPSTGANTEAFF.

The chain employs TRBV7-2 and TRBJ2-7; TCRdb indicates TRBD2, and absent DNA this call remains unverified. Per germline, CDR1 SGHTA and CDR2 FQGNSA. This CDR3 spans 17 amino acids. CDR3 residues: CASSSRSSRSLGSEQYF.

The chain recombines TRBV5-1 with TRBJ2-1; the TCRdb D gene call, TRBD1, has no DNA to confirm it. There are 15 residues in the CDR3. Germline loops: CDR1 SGHRS, CDR2 YFSETQ. CDR3 sequence: CASSLAGGAYNEQFF.

This chain joins TRBV18 and TRBJ2-6. Germline V lookup: CDR1 KGHSH, CDR2 LQKENI. The CDR3 is 19 amino acids. CDR3 residues: CASSPNRRNTPSGANVLTF. The complete variable domain, with remaining parts taken from reference TRBV18 and TRBJ2-6, reads NAGVMQNPRHLVRRRGQEARLRCSPMKGHSHVYWYRQLPEEGLKFMVYLQKENIIDESGMPKERFSAEFPKEGPSILRIQQVVRGDSAAYFCASSPNRRNTPSGANVLTFGAGSRLTVL.

The V gene is TRBV7-2, the J gene TRBJ2-2; TCRdb indicates TRBD1, and absent DNA this call remains unverified. CDR1 is SGHTA and CDR2 is FQGNSA in the germline V gene. The CDR3 covers 17 residues. The CDR3 loop reads CASSLAGQGFGTGELFF.

The chain joins TRBV11-2 to TRBJ2-2. The CDR3 is 14 residues long. Germline V gives CDR1 SGHAT, CDR2 FQNNGV. This CDR3 reads CASSLNSATGELFF.

The genes are TRBV5-1 and TRBJ1-3. The CDR3 is 14 amino acids. Germline-derived CDR1 and CDR2 are SGHRS and YFSETQ. The CDR3 here is CASSEPNPGNTIYF.

The gene calls are TRBV4-3 and TRBJ2-7; TCRdb gives TRBD1 as the D gene, but with no DNA this cannot be confirmed. The length of the CDR3 is 14 residues. Germline V gives CDR1 LGHNA, CDR2 YSLEER. The CDR3 protein is CASSQHRSRDEQYF.

The chain is built from TRBV12-3 or TRBV12-4 and TRBJ2-2. The CDR3 is 14 residues long. CDR3 in amino acids: CASRATFRTGELFF.

The chain recombines TRBV14 with TRBJ1-1; TCRdb gives TRBD1 as the D gene, but with no DNA this cannot be confirmed. Germline CDR1 is SGHDN and CDR2 is FVKESK. This CDR3 contains 16 residues. CDR3 loop: CASSQATGAMNTEAFF.

The chain links TRBV6-2 or TRBV6-3 to TRBJ2-7; with no DNA, the TCRdb D assignment of TRBD1 cannot be verified. From germline, CDR1 is MNHEY and CDR2 SVGEGT. The CDR3 sequence is 14 residues long. CDR3 sequence reads: CASRNYRKTYEQYF.

This chain joins TRBV7-2 and TRBJ2-5; without DNA, the TCRdb call of TRBD1 cannot be checked. Germline V gene lookup returns CDR1 SGHTA and CDR2 FQGNSA. The length of the CDR3 is 12 residues. This chain's CDR3 is CASSLGDRTQYF.

This chain joins TRBV6-2 or TRBV6-3 and TRBJ2-1. Germline V gives CDR1 MNHEY, CDR2 SVGEGT. There are 12 residues in the CDR3. Here the CDR3 reads CASSYSKGEQFF.

The V gene is TRBV5-5, the J gene TRBJ2-5. Germline V gene lookup returns CDR1 SGHKS and CDR2 YYEKEE (reference sequence). The CDR3 loop spans 14 amino acids. CDR3 sequence reads: CASSLWQSQETQYF.

The rearrangement joins TRBV20-1 to TRBJ2-5; the D gene TCRdb calls, TRBD1, cannot be checked with no DNA. The germline gives CDR1 DFQATT, CDR2 SNEGSKA (reference sequence). The CDR3 is 15 amino acids. The CDR3: CSATKIQGLGETQYF.